The present T cell receptor (beta chain) was sequenced within a study of Graves' ophthalmopathy and Graves' hyperthyroidism. Study-level findings and limits: Blood was where most expanded thyroid clonotypes above 0.001 frequency also turned up.

Note on this clonotype: What it recognizes is unknown.

RNA transcripts were the template, and TCR beta CDR3 regions were amplified from them. Second-round multiplex PCR followed a first-round RT-PCR using HTBI primers. TCRdb recomputed calls from the multiplex PCR reads with MiXCR, one row per CDR3 protein. The sample lists about 550,000 distinct CDR3 sequences; about 40% were seen once. Germline values: CDR1 SNHLY, CDR2 FYNNEI. Trimming cost V 4 bases and J 5 bases, with 20 bases left between them. The length of the CDR3 is 17 residues. Specimen: peripheral blood or thyroid tissue (not recorded which). This sequence was found in an adult man with Graves' hyperthyroidism. The genes are TRBV2 and TRBJ1-4; maybe TRBD1 (5 bases). This chain's CDR3 is CASSARGAGSGNEKLFF. CDR3 nucleotides: TGTGCCAGCAGTGCCCGGGGAGCAGGGTCGGGAAATGAAAAACTGTTTTTT.